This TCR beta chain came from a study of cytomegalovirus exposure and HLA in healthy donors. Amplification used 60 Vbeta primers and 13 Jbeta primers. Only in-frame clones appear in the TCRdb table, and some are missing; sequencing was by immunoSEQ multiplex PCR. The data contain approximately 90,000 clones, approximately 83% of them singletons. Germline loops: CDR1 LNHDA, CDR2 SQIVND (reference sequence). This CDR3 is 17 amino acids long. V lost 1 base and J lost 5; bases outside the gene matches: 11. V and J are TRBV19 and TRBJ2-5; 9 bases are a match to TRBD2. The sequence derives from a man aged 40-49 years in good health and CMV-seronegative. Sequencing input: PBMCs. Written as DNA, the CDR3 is TGTGCCAGTAGTATAGTCTGGCGGGGGGGACCCCAGGAGACCCAGTACTTC. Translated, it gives CASSIVWRGGPQETQYF.